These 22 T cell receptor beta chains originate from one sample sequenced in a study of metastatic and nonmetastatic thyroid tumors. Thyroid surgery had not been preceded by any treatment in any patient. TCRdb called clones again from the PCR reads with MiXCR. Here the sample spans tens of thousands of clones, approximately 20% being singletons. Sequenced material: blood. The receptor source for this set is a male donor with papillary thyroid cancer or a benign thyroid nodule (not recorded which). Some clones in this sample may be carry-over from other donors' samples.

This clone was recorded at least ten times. The CDR3 spells CASRFGLEQFF. In DNA, the CDR3 is TGTGCCAGCAGGTTCGGCCTTGAGCAGTTCTTC. This chain uses TRBV6-1 with TRBJ2-1; D remains unclear. Germline CDR1 MNHNS, CDR2 SASEGT. This CDR3 has 11 amino acids. V dropped 6 bases and J dropped 9 bases, with 9 bases sitting between them.

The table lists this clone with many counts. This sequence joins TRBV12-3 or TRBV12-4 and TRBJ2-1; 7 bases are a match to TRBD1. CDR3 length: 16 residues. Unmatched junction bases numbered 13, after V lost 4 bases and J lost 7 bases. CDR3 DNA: TGTGCCAGCAGTTCCTTTTTGACAGGGTTACAGAATGAGCAGTTCTTC. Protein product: CASSSFLTGLQNEQFF.

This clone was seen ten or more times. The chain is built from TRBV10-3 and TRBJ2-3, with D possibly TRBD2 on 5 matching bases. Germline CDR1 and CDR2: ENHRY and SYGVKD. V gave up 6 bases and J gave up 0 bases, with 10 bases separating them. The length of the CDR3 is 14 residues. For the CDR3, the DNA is TGTGCCATCAGAGCGGACGATAGCACAGATACGCAGTATTTT. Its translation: CAIRADDSTDTQYF.

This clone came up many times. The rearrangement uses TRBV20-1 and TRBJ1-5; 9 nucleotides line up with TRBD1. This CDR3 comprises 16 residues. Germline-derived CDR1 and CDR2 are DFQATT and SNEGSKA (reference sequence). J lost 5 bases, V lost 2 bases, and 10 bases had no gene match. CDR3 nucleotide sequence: TGCAGTGCTAGACGGATTGGACAGGGGTTTGATCAGCCCCAGCATTTT. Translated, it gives CSARRIGQGFDQPQHF.

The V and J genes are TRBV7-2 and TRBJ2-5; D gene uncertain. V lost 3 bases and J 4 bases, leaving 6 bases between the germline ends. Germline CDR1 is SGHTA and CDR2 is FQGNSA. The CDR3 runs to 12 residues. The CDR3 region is CASSLYRETQYF. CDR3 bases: TGTGCCAGCAGCTTGTACCGAGAGACCCAGTACTTC.

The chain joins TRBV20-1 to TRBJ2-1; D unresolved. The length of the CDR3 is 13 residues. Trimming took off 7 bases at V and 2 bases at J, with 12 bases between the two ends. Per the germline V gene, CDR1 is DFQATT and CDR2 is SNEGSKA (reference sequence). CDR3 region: CSVGQQTYNEQFF. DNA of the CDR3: TGCAGTGTCGGCCAGCAAACCTACAATGAGCAGTTCTTC.

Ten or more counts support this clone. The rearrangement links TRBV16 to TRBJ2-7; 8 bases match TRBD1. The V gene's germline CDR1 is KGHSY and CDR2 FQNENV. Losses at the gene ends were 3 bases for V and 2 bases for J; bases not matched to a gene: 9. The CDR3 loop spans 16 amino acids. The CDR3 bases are TGTGCCAGCAGCCATGAGTCGCCACAGGGGGCCTACGAGCAGTACTTC. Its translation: CASSHESPQGAYEQYF.

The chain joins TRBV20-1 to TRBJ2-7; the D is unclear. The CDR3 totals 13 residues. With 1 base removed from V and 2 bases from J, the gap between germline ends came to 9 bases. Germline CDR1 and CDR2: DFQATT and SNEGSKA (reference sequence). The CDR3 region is CSARVAQTYEQYF. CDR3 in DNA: TGCAGTGCTAGAGTTGCACAGACCTACGAGCAGTACTTC.

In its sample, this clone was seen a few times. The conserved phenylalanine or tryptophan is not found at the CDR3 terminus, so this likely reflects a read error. DNA for the CDR3: TGTGCCAGCAAAGCAGGGCTTAACACTGAAGCTTTCCTT. Residues: CASKAGLNTEAFL. V and J are TRBV6-4 and TRBJ1-1, with D possibly matching TRBD1 (5 bases). Germline-derived CDR1 and CDR2 are MRHNA and SNTAGT. The length of the CDR3 is 13 residues. The V and J ends lost 7 bases and 2 bases respectively, with 11 bases between them.

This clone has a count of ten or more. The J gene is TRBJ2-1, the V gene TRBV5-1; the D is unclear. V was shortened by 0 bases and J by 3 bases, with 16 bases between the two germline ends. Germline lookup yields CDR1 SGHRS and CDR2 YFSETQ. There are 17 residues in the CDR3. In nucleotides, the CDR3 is TGCGCCAGCAGCTTGGGGTCGATCCCCCGGATCTACAATGAGCAGTTCTTC. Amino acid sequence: CASSLGSIPRIYNEQFF.

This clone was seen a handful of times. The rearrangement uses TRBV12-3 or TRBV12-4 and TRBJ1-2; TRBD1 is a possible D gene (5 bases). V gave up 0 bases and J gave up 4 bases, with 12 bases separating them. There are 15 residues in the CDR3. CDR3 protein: CASSLASGGSYGYTF. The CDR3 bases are TGTGCCAGCAGTTTAGCAAGCGGGGGGTCCTATGGCTACACCTTC.

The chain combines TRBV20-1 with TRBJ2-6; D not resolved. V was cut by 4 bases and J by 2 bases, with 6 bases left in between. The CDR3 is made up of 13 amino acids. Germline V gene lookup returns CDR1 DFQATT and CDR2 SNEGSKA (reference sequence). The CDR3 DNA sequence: TGCAGTGCTATGAGGCCTGGGGCCAACGTCCTGACTTTC. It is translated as CSAMRPGANVLTF.

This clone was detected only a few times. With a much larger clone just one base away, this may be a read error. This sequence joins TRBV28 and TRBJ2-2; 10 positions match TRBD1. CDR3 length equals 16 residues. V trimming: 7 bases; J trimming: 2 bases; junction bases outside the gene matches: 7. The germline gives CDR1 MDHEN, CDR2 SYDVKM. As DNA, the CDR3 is TGTGCCAGCATTCCATCGACAGGGGGCAACACCGGGGAGCTGTTTTTT. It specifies CASIPSTGGNTGELFF.

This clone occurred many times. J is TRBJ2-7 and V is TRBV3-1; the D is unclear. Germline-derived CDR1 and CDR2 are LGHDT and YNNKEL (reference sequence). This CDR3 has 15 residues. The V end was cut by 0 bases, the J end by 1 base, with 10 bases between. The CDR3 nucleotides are TGTGCCAGCAGCCAAGAATCGCTCCTTTCCTACGAGCAGTACTTC. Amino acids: CASSQESLLSYEQYF.

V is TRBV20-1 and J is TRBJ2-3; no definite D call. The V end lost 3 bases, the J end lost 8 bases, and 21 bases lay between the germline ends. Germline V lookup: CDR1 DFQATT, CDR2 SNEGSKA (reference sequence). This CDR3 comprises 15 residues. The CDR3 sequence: CSASLHFPVGGTQYF. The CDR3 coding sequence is TGCAGTGCTAGTCTACACTTCCCAGTGGGTGGTACGCAGTATTTT.

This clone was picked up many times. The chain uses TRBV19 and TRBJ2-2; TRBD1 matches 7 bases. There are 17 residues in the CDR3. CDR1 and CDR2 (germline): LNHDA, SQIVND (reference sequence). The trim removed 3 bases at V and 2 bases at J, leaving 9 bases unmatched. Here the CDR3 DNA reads TGTGCCAGTAGTATCGTAATCAGGACAGGTAACACCGGGGAGCTGTTTTTT. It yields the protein CASSIVIRTGNTGELFF.

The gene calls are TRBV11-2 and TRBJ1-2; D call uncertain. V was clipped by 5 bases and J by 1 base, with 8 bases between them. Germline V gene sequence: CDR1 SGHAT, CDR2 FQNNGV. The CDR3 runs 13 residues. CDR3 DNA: TGTGCCAGCAGCCAGGACGGTAACTATGGCTACACCTTC. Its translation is CASSQDGNYGYTF. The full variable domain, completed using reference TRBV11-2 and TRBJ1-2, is EAGVAQSPRYKIIEKRQSVAFWCNPISGHATLYWYQQILGQGPKLLIQFQNNGVVDDSQLPKDRFSAERLKGVDSTLKIQPAKLEDSAVYLCASSQDGNYGYTFGSGTRLTVV.

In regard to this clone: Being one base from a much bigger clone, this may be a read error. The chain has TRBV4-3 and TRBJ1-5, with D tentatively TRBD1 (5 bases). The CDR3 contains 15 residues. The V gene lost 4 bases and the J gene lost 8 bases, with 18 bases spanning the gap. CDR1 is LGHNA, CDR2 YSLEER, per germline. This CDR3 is CASSRATGLNEPQHF. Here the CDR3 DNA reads TGCGCCAGCAGCCGAGCAACGGGGCTTAATGAGCCCCAGCATTTT.

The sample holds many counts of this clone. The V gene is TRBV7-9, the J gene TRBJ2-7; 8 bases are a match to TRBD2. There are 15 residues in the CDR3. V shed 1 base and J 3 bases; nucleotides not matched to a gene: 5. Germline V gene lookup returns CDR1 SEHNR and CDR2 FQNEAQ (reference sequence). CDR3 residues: CASSLGSGRGYEQYF. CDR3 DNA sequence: TGTGCCAGCAGCTTAGGGAGCGGGAGAGGCTACGAGCAGTACTTC.

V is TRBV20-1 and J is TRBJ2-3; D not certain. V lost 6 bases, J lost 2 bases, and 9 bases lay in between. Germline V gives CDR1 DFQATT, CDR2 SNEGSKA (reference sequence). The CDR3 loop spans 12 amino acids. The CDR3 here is CSANSNTDTQYF. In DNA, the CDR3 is TGCAGTGCAAACTCCAACACAGATACGCAGTATTTT.

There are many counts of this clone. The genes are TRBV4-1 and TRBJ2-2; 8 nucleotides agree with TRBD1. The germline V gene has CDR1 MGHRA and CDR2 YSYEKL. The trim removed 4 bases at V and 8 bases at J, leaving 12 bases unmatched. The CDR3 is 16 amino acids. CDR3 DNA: TGCGCCAGCAGCCCACACAGGACAGGGAGAAGTGGGGAGCTGTTTTTT. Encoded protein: CASSPHRTGRSGELFF.

The CDR3: CASIPASGLGQPQHF. As DNA, the CDR3 is TGTGCCAGCATCCCAGCGTCCGGGTTGGGTCAGCCCCAGCATTTT. This rearrangement joins TRBV6-7 to TRBJ1-5, with unresolved D. TRBV6-7 is an open reading frame, and its role is uncertain. Trimming took 7 bases from V and 6 from J, leaving 19 bases between them. This CDR3 region has 15 residues.